This record looks at one T cell receptor beta chain sequence and its context. It lacks a known antigen. No much larger clone is present one base from it, and per-base qualities are unavailable. TCRbeta CDR3 regions were amplified from genomic DNA by means of the immunoSEQ Assay, a bias-controlled multiplex PCR. The paper's data handling went like this. Nucleated cell counts per sample were estimated from amplification of reference gene primers within the assay. Sequence reads were collapsed and filtered to measure the absolute abundance of every unique TCRbeta CDR3 rearrangement. For each sample, productive Simpson clonality was calculated as the square root of Simpson's diversity index across productive rearrangements. The table comes from immuneACCESS by way of TCRdb, which keeps in-frame sequences with V and J called. Part of the clones is missing from these tables; in studies checked, under half for an unresolved V gene and the rest for unknown reasons. V, J and clone size reflect that table, while D and trimming were determined from the DNA. A total of around 47,000 clones appear in this sample, roughly nine tenths of them only once. The ten largest clones represent 9% of the sample.

The data belong to a study of blood T cell repertoires in COVID-19 (dated by TCRdb to between 2020 and 2021). Broadly, across the study: Samples covering the acute and convalescent phases of COVID-19 were provided by collaborators in the United States, Italy and Spain. The prospective study material was composed of cDNA or gDNA derived from T cells, B-cell-depleted T cells, or PBMCs. Subjects who had been exposed to COVID-19, were actively infected with it, or had recovered from it provided the deeply sampled blood TCRbeta repertoires that made up the dataset. A freely available public database, intended as a resource for researchers studying the immune response to SARS-CoV-2, is where the repertoires were released. The samples were drawn from the first 160 participants of the ongoing ImmuneRACE study and from under 1,500 subjects provided by 6 global collaborators. Sample metadata almost always included a de-identified subject ID, COVID-19 status, age in years and sex. HLA class I and class II types, where available, came from metadata supplied by the sample provider rather than from assay-based typing. The research as a whole found: The amount of clinical and demographic metadata varied by source and participant and was provided uncurated.

Whole blood was collected in K2EDTA tubes by collaborating institutions according to the institutions' own protocols. For TCRbeta analysis, collaborators shipped samples as frozen whole blood, isolated PBMCs, or DNA extracted from either of those sample types. V lost 4 bases and J lost 6 bases, and the count of bases not matched to a germline gene is 4. As encoded in the germline V gene, CDR1 is SGHRS while CDR2 is YFSETQ. There are 13 amino acids in the CDR3, from cysteine to phenylalanine inclusive. Of all the DNA, just the CDR3 is kept, 39 bases in frame from base 1. The rearranged chain carries TRBV5-1 and TRBJ1-1, with 9 central nucleotides matching TRBD1. The specimen sequenced was peripheral blood. The sequence was collected from a man at least 80 years old with active or convalescent COVID-19. The CDR3 loop reads CASSTGTGSEAFF. The nucleotide sequence reads as follows: TGCGCCAGCAGCACTGGGACAGGGTCTGAAGCTTTCTTT.